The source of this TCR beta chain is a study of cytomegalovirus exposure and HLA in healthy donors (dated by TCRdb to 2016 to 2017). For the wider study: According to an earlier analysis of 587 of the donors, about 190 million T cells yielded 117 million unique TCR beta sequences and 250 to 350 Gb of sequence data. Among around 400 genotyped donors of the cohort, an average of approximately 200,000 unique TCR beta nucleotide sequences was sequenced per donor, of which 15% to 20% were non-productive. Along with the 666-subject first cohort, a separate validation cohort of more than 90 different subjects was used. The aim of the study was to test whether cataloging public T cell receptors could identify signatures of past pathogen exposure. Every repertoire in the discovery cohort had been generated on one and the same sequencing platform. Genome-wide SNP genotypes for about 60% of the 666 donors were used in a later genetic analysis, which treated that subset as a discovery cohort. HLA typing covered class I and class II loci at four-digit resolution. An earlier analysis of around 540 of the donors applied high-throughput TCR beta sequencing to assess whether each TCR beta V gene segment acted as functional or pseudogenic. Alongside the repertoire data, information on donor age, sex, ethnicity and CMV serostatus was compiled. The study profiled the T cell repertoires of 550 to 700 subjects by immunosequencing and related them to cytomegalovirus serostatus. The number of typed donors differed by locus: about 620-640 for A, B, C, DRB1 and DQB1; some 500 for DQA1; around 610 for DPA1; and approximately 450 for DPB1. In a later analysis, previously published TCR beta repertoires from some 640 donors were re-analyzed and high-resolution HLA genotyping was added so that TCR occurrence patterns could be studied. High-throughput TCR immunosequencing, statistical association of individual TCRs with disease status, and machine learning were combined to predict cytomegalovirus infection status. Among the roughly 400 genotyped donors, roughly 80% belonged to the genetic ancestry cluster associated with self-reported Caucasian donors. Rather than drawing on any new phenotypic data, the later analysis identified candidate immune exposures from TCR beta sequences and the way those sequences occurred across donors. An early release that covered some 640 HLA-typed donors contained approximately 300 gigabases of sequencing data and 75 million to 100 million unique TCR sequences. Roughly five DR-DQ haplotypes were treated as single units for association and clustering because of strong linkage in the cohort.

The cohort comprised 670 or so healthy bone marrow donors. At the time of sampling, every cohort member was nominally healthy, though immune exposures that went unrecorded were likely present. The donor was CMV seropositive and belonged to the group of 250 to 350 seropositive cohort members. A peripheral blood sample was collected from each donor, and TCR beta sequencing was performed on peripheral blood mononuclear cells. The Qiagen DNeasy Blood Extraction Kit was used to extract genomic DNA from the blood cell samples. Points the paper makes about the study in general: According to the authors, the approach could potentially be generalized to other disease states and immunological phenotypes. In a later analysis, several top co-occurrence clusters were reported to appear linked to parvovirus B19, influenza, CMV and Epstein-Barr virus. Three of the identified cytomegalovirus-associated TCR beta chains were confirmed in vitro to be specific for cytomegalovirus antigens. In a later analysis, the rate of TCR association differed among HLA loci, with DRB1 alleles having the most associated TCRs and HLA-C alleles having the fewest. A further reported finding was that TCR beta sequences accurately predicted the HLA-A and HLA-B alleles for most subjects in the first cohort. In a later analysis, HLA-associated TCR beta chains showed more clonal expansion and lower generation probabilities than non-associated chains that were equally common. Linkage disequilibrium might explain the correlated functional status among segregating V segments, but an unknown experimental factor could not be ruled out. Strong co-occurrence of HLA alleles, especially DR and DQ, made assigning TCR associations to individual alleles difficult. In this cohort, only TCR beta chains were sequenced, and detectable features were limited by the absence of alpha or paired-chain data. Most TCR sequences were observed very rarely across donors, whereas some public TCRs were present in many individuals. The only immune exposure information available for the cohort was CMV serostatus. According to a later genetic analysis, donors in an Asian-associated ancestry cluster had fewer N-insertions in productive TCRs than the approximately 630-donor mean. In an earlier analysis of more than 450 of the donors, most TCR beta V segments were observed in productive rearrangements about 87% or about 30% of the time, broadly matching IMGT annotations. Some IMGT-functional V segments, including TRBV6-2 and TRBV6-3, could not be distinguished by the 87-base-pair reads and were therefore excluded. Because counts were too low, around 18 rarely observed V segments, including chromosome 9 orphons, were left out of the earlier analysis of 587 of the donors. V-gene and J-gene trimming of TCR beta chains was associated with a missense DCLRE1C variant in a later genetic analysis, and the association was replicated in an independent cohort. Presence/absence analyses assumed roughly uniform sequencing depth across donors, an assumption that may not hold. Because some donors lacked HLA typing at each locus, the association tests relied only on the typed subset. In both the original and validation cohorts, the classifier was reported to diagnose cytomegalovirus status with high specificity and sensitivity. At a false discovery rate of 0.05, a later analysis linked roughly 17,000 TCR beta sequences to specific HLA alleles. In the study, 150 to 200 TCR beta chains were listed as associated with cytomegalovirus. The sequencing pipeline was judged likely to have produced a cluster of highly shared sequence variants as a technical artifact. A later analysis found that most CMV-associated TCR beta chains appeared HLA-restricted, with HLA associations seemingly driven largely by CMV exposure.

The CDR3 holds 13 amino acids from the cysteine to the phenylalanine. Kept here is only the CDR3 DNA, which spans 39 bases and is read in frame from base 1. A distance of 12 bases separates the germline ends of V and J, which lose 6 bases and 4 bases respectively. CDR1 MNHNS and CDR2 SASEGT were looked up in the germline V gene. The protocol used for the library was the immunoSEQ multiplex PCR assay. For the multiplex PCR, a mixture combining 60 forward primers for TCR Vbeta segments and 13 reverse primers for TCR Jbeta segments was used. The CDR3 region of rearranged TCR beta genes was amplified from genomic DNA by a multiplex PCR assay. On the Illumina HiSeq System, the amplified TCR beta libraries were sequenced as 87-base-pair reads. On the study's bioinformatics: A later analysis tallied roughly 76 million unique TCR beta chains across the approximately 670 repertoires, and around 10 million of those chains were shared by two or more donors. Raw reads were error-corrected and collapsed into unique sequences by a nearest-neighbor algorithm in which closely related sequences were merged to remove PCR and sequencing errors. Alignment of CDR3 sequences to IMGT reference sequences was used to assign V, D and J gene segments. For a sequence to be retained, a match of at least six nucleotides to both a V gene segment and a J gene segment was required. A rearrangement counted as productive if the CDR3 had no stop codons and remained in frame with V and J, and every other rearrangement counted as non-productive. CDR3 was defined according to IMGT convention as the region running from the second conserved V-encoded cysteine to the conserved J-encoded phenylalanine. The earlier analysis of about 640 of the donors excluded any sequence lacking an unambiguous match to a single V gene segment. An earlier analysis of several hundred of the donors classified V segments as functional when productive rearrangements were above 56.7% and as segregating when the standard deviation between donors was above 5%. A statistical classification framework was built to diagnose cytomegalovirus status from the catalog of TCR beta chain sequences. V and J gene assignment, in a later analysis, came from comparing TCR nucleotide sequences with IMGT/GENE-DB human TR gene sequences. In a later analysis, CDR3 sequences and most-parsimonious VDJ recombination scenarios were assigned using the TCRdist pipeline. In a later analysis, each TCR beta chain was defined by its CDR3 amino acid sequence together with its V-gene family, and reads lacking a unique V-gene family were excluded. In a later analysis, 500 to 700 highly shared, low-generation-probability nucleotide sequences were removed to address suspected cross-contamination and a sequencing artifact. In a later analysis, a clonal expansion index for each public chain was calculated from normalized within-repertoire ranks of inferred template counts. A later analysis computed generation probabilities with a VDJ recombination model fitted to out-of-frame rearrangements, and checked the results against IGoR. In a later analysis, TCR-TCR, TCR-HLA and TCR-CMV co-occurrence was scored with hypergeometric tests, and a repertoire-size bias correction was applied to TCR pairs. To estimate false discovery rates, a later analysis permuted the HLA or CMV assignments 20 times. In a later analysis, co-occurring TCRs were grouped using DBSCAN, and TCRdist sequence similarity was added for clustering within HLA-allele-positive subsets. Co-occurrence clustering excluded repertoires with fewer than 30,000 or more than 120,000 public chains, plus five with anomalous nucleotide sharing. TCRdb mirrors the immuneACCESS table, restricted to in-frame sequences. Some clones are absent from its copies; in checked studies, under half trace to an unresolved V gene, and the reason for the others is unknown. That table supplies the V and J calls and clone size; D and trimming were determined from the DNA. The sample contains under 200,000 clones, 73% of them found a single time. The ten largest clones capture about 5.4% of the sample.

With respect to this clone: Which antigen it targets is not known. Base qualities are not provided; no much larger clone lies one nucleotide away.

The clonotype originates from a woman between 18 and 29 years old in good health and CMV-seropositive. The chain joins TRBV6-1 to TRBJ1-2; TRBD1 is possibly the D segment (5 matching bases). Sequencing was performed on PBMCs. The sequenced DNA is TGTGCCAGCAGACAGGACGGAACCTATGGCTACACCTTC. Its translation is CASRQDGTYGYTF.